This is a list of T cell receptor beta chains from one sample in a study of neurological immune-mediated disorders. TCRdb processed the 5' RACE reads anew with MiXCR; each CDR3 protein has one entry. The table includes 26,000 or so distinct CDR3 sequences, about 7% detected once. The sequencing sample was made of PBMCs. These TCRs come from a woman aged 45-65 years in good health. Both conserved end residues are part of each CDR3. D genes are given only for firm matches. Size is stated for part of the rows, as once, few or many counts, or as a class when the clone is expanded.

D	V	size	J	DNA	CDR3
TRBD1	TRBV20-1	many	TRBJ1-4	TGCAGTGCTAGGAAGACAGGGGGGGGACTTGAAAAACTGTTTTTT	CSARKTGGGLEKLFF
.	TRBV20-1	medium-sized	TRBJ1-2	TGCAGTGCCACCTCGGGAACATGGGCAGCTAACTATGGCTACACCTTC	CSATSGTWAANYGYTF
.	TRBV7-2	many	TRBJ2-2	TGTGCCAGCAGCTTTGAGGCCGGGGAGCTGTTTTTT	CASSFEAGELFF
.	TRBV14	many	TRBJ2-7	TGTGCCAGCAGCCAAGGAATCACACCTTCCTACGAGCAGTACTTC	CASSQGITPSYEQYF
TRBD1	TRBV10-3	many	TRBJ2-2	TGTGCCGTCAGGGGGCTTGACACCGGGGAGCTGTTTTTT	CAVRGLDTGELFF
TRBD2	TRBV29-1	many	TRBJ2-7	TGCAGCGTTCGGGGGGTGGCCTACGAGCAGTACTTC	CSVRGVAYEQYF
.	TRBV4-2	many	TRBJ2-1	TGTGCCAGCAGACCGACAGGAACCTACAATGAGCAGTTCTTC	CASRPTGTYNEQFF
.	TRBV12-3/TRBV12-4	many	TRBJ2-2	TGTGCCAGCAGTTTTCGGCAGGGCGGGTACACCGGGGAGCTGTTTTTT	CASSFRQGGYTGELFF
TRBD1	TRBV9	.	TRBJ1-3	TGTGCCAGCAGCGCCCGCGGAGGGGGCTCTGGAAACATCATATATTTT	CASSARGGGSGNIIYF
.	TRBV5-1	many	TRBJ2-3	TGCGCCAGCAGCTTACAATCTTGGACGGAACCCACAGATACGCAGTATTTT	CASSLQSWTEPTDTQYF
.	TRBV7-3	.	TRBJ2-2	TGTGCCAGCAGCTTGTTTGGAGGGCCGAACACCGGGGAGCTGTTTTTT	CASSLFGGPNTGELFF
.	TRBV29-1	many	TRBJ2-7	TGCAGCGTTGAATATGACTACGAGCAGTACTTC	CSVEYDYEQYF
.	TRBV15	many	TRBJ2-3	TGTGCCACCAGCAGAGATTTGGGGACAGATACGCAGTATTTT	CATSRDLGTDTQYF
.	TRBV27	many	TRBJ2-7	TGTGCCAGCAGGGGATCCGGGGCGGCCCATTACGAGCAGTACTTC	CASRGSGAAHYEQYF
.	TRBV7-2	.	TRBJ2-7	TGTGCCAACAGCTCAACCGGCGGGACAGTCTACGAGCAGTACTTC	CANSSTGGTVYEQYF
.	TRBV27	many	TRBJ1-1	TGTGCCAGCAGTTTACTGGCCGGGACGAACACTGAAGCTTTCTTT	CASSLLAGTNTEAFF
.	TRBV28	many	TRBJ1-5	TGTGCCAGCTTAGGCAGGGGAGTTCAGCCCCAGCATTTT	CASLGRGVQPQHF
TRBD1	TRBV29-1	many	TRBJ2-7	TGCAGCGTCCGGGACAGGTATAGTGACGAGCAGTACTTC	CSVRDRYSDEQYF
.	TRBV5-1	many	TRBJ1-6	TGCGCCAGCAGCTTCGCCGGGGACAAAACTTCACCCCTCCACTTT	CASSFAGDKTSPLHF
.	TRBV7-2	many	TRBJ2-3	TGTGCCAGCAGCTTAGTCCGGTTTGGTGATACGCAGTATTTT	CASSLVRFGDTQYF
.	TRBV11-2	many	TRBJ2-2	TGTGCCAGCAGCTTCCTCACGAACACCGGGGAGCTGTTTTTT	CASSFLTNTGELFF
.	TRBV15	many	TRBJ1-1	TGTGCCACCAGCAGCAGGCAGATGAACACTGAAGCTTTCTTT	CATSSRQMNTEAFF
TRBD2	TRBV7-8	many	TRBJ2-1	TGTGCCAGCAGTGTAGCTGGCGGGAGGGACAATGAGCAGTTCTTC	CASSVAGGRDNEQFF
.	TRBV2	many	TRBJ2-3	TGTGCCAGCAGTGAAGCGCAAATCGCAGGAGATACGCAGTATTTT	CASSEAQIAGDTQYF
TRBD1	TRBV19	few	TRBJ2-2	TGTGCCTGCCGGGACAGGGGGACCGGGGAGCTGTTTTTT	CACRDRGTGELFF
TRBD2	TRBV9	many	TRBJ2-1	TGTGCCAGCAGCCATTGGCGGGAGGGCCGTGGACATGAGCAGTTCTTC	CASSHWREGRGHEQFF
TRBD1	TRBV10-2	many	TRBJ1-5	TGCGCCAGCAGTGGACAGGGCCTCAATCAGCCCCAGCATTTT	CASSGQGLNQPQHF
TRBD1	TRBV29-1	many	TRBJ2-5	TGCAGCGTTGAGGGACAGCACGGAGAGACCCAGTACTTC	CSVEGQHGETQYF
TRBD1	TRBV5-1	many	TRBJ2-1	TGCGCCACCCGAGGGACAGTCGACAATGAGCAGTTCTTC	CATRGTVDNEQFF
.	TRBV29-1	many	TRBJ1-2	TGCAGCGTTGATGGAAGCTGGAACTTC	CSVDGSWNF
.	TRBV11-2	many	TRBJ1-1	TGTGCCAGCAGCTTAGTCCCAGCAAAAGCTTTCTTT	CASSLVPAKAFF
.	TRBV25-1	many	TRBJ2-2	TGTGCCAGCAGCCTGACAGCCGGGGAGCTGTTTTTT	CASSLTAGELFF
TRBD2	TRBV10-2	once	TRBJ2-1	TGCGCCAGCGAATCTAGCGGGGGGGCCCACAATGAGCAGTTCTTC	CASESSGGAHNEQFF
.	TRBV20-1	many	TRBJ2-3	TGCAGTGCTAGAGGCTTGACTAGGAGGACAGATACGCAGTATTTT	CSARGLTRRTDTQYF
.	TRBV5-1	many	TRBJ2-6	TGCGCCAGCAGCTTGGGGGGAACTGGGGCCAACGTCCTGACTTTC	CASSLGGTGANVLTF
TRBD2	TRBV20-1	many	TRBJ2-3	TGCAGTGCTAGCACACTAGCGGGAGGTAGCACAGATACGCAGTATTTT	CSASTLAGGSTDTQYF
.	TRBV20-1	many	TRBJ2-3	TGCAGTGCTAGAGATCTAAGAGGGGCTAGCACAGATACGCAGTATTTT	CSARDLRGASTDTQYF
TRBD1	TRBV6-5	.	TRBJ2-7	TGTGCCAGCAGTTACTCCGGGACAGGGTTTAGCGAGCAGTACTTC	CASSYSGTGFSEQYF
TRBD1	TRBV5-1	many	TRBJ1-1	TGCGCCAGCAGCCCGGGGAGGGACAGGACCGGCACTGAAGCTTTCTTT	CASSPGRDRTGTEAFF
.	TRBV7-2	many	TRBJ2-1	TGTGCCAGCAGCGCCCGGACAGACTACAATGAGCAGTTCTTC	CASSARTDYNEQFF